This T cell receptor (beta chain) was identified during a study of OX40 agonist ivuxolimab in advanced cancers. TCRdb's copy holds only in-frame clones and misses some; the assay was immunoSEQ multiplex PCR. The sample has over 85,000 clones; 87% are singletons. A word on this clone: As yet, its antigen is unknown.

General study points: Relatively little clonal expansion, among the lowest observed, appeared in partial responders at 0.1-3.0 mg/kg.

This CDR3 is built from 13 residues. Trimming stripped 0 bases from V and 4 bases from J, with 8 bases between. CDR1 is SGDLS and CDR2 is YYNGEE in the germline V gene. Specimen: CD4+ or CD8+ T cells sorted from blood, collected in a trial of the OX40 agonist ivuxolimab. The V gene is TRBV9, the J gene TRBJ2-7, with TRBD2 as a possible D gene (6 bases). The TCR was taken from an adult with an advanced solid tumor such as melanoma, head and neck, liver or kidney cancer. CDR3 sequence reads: CASSVDRGYEQYF. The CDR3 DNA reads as TGTGCCAGCAGCGTAGACCGGGGGTACGAGCAGTACTTC.